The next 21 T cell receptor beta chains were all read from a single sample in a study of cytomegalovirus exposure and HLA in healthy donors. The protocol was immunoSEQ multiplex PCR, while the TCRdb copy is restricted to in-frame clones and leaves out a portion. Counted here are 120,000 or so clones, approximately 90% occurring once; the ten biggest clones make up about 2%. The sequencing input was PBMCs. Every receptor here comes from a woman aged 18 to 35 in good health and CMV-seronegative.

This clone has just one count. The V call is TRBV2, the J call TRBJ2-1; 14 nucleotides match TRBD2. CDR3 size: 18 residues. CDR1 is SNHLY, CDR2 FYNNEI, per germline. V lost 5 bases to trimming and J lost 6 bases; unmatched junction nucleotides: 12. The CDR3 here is CASSLLRTSGRSFNEQFF. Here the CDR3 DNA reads TGTGCCAGCAGTTTACTTCGGACTAGCGGGAGGTCTTTCAATGAGCAGTTCTTC. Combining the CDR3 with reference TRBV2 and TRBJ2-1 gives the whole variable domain EPEVTQTPSHQVTQMGQEVILRCVPISNHLYFYWYRQILGQKVEFLVSFYNNEISEKSEIFDDQFSVERPDGSNFTLKIRSTKLEDSAMYFCASSLLRTSGRSFNEQFFGPGTRLTVL.

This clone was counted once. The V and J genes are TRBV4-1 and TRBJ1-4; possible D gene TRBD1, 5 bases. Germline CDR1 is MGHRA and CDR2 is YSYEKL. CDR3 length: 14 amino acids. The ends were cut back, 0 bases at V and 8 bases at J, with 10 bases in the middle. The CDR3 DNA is TGCGCCAGCAGCCAAGACAGGGTGGGGGAAAAACTGTTTTTT. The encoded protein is CASSQDRVGEKLFF.

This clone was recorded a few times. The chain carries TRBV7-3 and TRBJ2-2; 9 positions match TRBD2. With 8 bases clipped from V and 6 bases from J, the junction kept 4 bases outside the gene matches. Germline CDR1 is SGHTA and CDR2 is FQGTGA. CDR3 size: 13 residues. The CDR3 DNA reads TGTGCCAGCCGTAGCGGGAGTTCCGGGGAGCTGTTTTTT. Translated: CASRSGSSGELFF.

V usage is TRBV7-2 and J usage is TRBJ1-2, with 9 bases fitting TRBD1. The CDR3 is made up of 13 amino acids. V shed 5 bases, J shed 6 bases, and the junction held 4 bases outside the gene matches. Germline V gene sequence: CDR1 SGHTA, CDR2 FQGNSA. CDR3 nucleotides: TGTGCCAGCAGCAGAACAGGGGGCGATGGCTACACCTTC. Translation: CASSRTGGDGYTF.

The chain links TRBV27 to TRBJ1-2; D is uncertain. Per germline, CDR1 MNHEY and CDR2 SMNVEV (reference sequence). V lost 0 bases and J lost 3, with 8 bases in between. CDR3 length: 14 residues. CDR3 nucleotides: TGTGCCAGCAGTTTATCGAGAGGTGACTATGGCTACACCTTC. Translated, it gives CASSLSRGDYGYTF.

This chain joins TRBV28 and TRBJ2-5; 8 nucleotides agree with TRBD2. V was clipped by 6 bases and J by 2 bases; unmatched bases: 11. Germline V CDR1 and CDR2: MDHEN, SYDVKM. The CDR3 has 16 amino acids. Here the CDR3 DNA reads TGTGCCAGCAGCCAAGTTACTAGCGGTCCTCAAGAGACCCAGTACTTC. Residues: CASSQVTSGPQETQYF.

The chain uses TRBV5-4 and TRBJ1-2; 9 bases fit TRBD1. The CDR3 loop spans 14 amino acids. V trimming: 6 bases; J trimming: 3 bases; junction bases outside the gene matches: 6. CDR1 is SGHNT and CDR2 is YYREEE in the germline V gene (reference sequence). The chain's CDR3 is CASTSGQGDYGYTF. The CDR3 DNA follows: TGTGCCAGCACCTCGGGACAGGGAGACTATGGCTACACCTTC.

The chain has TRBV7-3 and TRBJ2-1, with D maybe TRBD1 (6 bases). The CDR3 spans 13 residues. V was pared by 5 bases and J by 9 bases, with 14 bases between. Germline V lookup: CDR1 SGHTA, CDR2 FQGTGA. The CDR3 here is CASSLAPDSEQFF. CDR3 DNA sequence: TGTGCCAGCAGCCTGGCCCCGGACAGTGAGCAGTTCTTC.

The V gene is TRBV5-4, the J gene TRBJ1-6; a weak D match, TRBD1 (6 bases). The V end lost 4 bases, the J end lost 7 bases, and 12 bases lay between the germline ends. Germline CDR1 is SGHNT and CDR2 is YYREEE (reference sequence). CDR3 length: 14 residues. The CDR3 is CASSRTEANSPLHF. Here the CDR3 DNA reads TGTGCCAGCAGCAGGACAGAAGCAAATTCACCCCTCCACTTT.

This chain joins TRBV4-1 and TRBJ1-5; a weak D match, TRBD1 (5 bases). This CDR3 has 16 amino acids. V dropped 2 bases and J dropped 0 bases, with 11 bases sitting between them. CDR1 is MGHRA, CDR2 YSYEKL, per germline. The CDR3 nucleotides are TGCGCCAGCAGCCAAAGACAGCTAAATAGCAATCAGCCCCAGCATTTT. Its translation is CASSQRQLNSNQPQHF.

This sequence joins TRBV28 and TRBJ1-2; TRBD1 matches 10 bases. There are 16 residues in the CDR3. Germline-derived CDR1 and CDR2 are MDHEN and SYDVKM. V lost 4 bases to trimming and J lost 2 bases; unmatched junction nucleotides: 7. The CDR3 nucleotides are TGTGCCAGCAGTTCTAACCCGGGACAGGGGAACTATGGCTACACCTTC. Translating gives CASSSNPGQGNYGYTF.

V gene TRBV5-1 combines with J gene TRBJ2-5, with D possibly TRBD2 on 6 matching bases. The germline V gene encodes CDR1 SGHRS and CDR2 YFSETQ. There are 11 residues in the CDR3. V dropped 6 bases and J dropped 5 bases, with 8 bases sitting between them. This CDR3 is CASTRGETQYF. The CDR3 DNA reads TGCGCCAGCACCCGGGGGGAGACCCAGTACTTC.

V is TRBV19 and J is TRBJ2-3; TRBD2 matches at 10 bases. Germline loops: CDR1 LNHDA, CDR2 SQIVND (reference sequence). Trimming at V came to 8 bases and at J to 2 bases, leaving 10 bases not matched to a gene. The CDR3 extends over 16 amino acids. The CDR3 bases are TGTGCCAGTTCCCCGGAACTAGCGGGGACCACAGATACGCAGTATTTT. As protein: CASSPELAGTTDTQYF.

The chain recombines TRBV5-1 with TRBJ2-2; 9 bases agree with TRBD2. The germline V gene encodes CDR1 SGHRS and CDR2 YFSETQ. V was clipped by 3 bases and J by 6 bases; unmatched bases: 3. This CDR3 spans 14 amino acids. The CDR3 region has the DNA TGCGCCAGCAGCTCCTTAGCGGGAGCCGGGGAGCTGTTTTTT. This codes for CASSSLAGAGELFF.

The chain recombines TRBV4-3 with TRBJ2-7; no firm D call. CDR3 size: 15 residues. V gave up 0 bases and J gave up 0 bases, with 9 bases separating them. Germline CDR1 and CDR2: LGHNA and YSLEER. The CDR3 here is CASSQDSGPSYEQYF. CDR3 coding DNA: TGCGCCAGCAGCCAAGATAGTGGGCCCTCCTACGAGCAGTACTTC.

This chain's CDR3 is CASSHGRGTMNYGYTF. The DNA of the CDR3 is TGCGCCAGCAGCCATGGCAGGGGGACCATGAACTATGGCTACACCTTC. This chain uses TRBV4-1 with TRBJ1-2; 7 bases align to TRBD1. V gave up 3 bases and J gave up 2 bases; unmatched junction bases: 9. Germline V CDR1 and CDR2: MGHRA, YSYEKL. This CDR3 has 16 residues.

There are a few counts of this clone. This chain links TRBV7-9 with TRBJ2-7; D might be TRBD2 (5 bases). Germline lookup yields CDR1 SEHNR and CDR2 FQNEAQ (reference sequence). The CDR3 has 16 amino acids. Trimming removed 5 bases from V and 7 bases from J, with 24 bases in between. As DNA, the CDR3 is TGTGCCAGCAGCGGCCGTTCAGAGGGTTATCGGATGGAGCAGTACTTC. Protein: CASSGRSEGYRMEQYF.

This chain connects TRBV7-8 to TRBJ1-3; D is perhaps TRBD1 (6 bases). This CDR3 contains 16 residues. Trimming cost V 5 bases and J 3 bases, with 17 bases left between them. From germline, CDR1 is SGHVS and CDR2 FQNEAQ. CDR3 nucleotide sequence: TGTGCCAGCAGCCTAACAGAAACAGGGCTTGGAAACACCATATATTTT. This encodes CASSLTETGLGNTIYF.

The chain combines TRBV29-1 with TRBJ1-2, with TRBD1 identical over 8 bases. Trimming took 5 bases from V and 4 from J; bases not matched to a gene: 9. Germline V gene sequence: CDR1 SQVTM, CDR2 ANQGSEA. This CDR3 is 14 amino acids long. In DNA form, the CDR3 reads TGCAGCGTTAGGACAGGACAGGGAACCTATGGCTACACCTTC. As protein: CSVRTGQGTYGYTF.

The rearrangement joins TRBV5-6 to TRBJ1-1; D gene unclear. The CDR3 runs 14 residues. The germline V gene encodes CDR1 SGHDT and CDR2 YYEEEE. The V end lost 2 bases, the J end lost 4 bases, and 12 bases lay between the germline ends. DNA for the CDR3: TGTGCCAGCAGCTTCGGAGGACGGGGCACTGAAGCTTTCTTT. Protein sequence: CASSFGGRGTEAFF.

CDR3 sequence (DNA): TGTGCAAGTCGCTTAGTCGGGGACACTGAAGCTTTCTTT. Amino acids: CASRLVGDTEAFF. The rearrangement joins TRBV12-2 to TRBJ1-1. TRBV12-2 is a documented pseudogene. This CDR3 is built from 13 residues.